This record covers a single T cell receptor (beta chain). Its matching antigen is unknown. Here immunoSEQ multiplex PCR was the method, and the copy in TCRdb shows in-frame clones only, minus some. The sample shows about 410,000 clones, roughly 90% of them seen only once. The data derive from a study of Ad26.COV2.S vaccination and SARS-CoV-2 variants. The study, taken as a whole, reports: Substantial breadth was reported for post-vaccination spike-specific CD8+ and CD4+ T cells. Vaccine and placebo recipients had similar non-spike TCR breadth. Total T cell responses, in the TCR breadth and depth analyses, may have been underestimated.

Documented treatment: roughly 19 received Ad26.COV2.S at low or high dose, single or two shots; a few received placebo; per-sample allocation not given. The samples date from day 63 after the first vaccine or placebo injection. The donor was a Boston adult aged 18-55 years. The CDR3 covers 15 residues. With V trimmed by 1 base and J by 7 bases, 6 bases remained unmatched. Germline V gene data show CDR1 as MNHEY and CDR2 as SVGAGI. This receptor was identified in a person aged 18-65 years who received the Ad26.COV2.S COVID-19 vaccine or a placebo. The chain carries TRBV6-5 and TRBJ2-1; TRBD1 matches at 8 bases. Specimen: peripheral blood, collected in a trial of Ad26.COV2.S vaccine versus placebo. The CDR3 is CASSYYGQGLNEQFF. The CDR3 DNA follows: TGTGCCAGCAGTTACTACGGACAGGGCCTGAATGAGCAGTTCTTC.